Following are 10 T cell receptor beta chains from one sample sequenced in a study of tumor-infiltrating lymphocytes in primary liver carcinoma. From approximately 550 ng of total RNA, TCR beta-specific cDNA was reverse-transcribed using a constant-region primer. Libraries of TCR beta came from three nested multiplex PCR rounds with slightly modified ARM-PCR. TRBV1-TRBV30 forward and Cbeta reverse primers drove the first two approximately 10-cycle rounds. TCRdb re-analysed the multiplex PCR reads in MiXCR, keeping a single row per CDR3 protein. The repertoire holds 250,000 to 400,000 distinct CDR3 sequences, more than 55% seen once, with roughly 9% in the top ten. Extraction also yielded germline DNA, while blood RNA was obtained from unsorted whole blood. Material for sequencing was peripheral blood. These receptors all come from a man aged 35 to 55 with primary liver carcinoma and hepatitis B virus infection.

Concerning this clonotype: A much larger clone differs by one base, so this may be a read error. The rearrangement uses TRBV4-1 and TRBJ2-5; 11 bases are a match to TRBD2. Germline values: CDR1 MGHRA, CDR2 YSYEKL. CDR3 length: 15 amino acids. The DNA for the CDR3 is TGCGCCGGCAGCCAGGGACTAGCGGAGGGGGAGACCCAGTACTTC. Protein sequence: CAGSQGLAEGETQYF.

CDR3 sequence: CASNRGLVTDTQYF. The CDR3 DNA reads TGCGCCAGCAATAGGGGACTCGTCACAGATACGCAGTATTTT. V gene TRBV5-1 combines with J gene TRBJ2-3; D is possibly TRBD2 (6 bases). The germline V gene has CDR1 SGHRS and CDR2 YFSETQ. The CDR3 spans 14 residues. V dropped 6 bases and J dropped 2 bases, with 13 bases sitting between them.

This clonotype was observed a few times. A junction boundary mismatches the germline segment, possibly from a read error. V gene TRBV5-4 combines with J gene TRBJ2-3; a possible D gene is TRBD2 (7 bases). Germline V CDR1 and CDR2: SGHNT, YYREEE (reference sequence). CDR3 length: 15 amino acids. The CDR3 reads CTSSFRGLITDTQYF. The CDR3 DNA follows: TGTACCAGCAGCTTCAGGGGACTAATCACAGATACGCAGTATTTT.

As regards this clonotype: Possible read error: a much larger clone is one base away. This chain uses TRBV5-5 with TRBJ1-1; TRBD1 aligns across 10 bases. This CDR3 comprises 15 residues. Germline V CDR1 and CDR2: SGHKS, YYEKEE (reference sequence). The CDR3 nucleotides are TGTGCCAGCAGCTTGGCCTGGGACAGGGGCACTGAAGCTCTCTTT. It encodes CASSLAWDRGTEALF.

This clonotype was detected once. The CDR3 end shows no conserved phenylalanine or tryptophan, and so a read error is likely. The genes are TRBV11-3 and TRBJ2-1; D is perhaps TRBD2 (6 bases). Germline V gene lookup returns CDR1 SGHNT and CDR2 YENEEA. CDR3 length equals 16 residues. For the CDR3, the DNA is TGTGCCAGCGGCTTAGGGCTACTAGCAGGAGATGGTGAGCAGTTCATC. Translation gives CASGLGLLAGDGEQFI.

This clonotype turned up a few times. The J gene is TRBJ2-1, the V gene TRBV20-1; 13 bases line up with TRBD2. The germline V gene has CDR1 DFQATT and CDR2 SNEGSKA (reference sequence). The CDR3 length is 17 residues. The junction had 6 bases not matched to a gene; V was cut back by 4 bases and J by 0 bases. The CDR3 sequence: CSATGLAGVSSYNEQFF. CDR3 in DNA: TGCAGTGCTACCGGACTAGCGGGAGTAAGCTCCTACAATGAGCAGTTCTTC.

For this clonotype: Germline is not matched at one junction end, which may reflect a read error. The chain is built from TRBV6-6 and TRBJ2-1; D gene uncertain. Germline V lookup: CDR1 MNHNY, CDR2 SVGAGI (reference sequence). The CDR3 covers 15 residues. CDR3 residues: CGSIQTPSSYNEQFF. The CDR3 bases are TGTGGCAGCATTCAGACTCCAAGCTCCTACAATGAGCAGTTCTTC.

On this clonotype: No conserved phenylalanine or tryptophan ends this CDR3, so it is likely a read error. The V gene is TRBV11-1, the J gene TRBJ2-1; D assignment may be TRBD1 or TRBD2 (7 bases each). Looked up from germline, CDR1 is SGHAT and CDR2 is FQDESV (reference sequence). The CDR3 consists of 16 residues. The ends were cut back, 4 bases at V and 5 bases at J, with 18 bases in the middle. CDR3: CASSSTGEGWDNEQFL. CDR3 bases: TGTGCCAGCAGCTCCACAGGGGAGGGATGGGACAATGAGCAGTTCCTC.

The chain recombines TRBV28 with TRBJ1-6, with a weak D call TRBD1 (5 bases). CDR1 is MDHEN, CDR2 SYDVKM, per germline. The V gene lost 6 bases and the J gene lost 6 bases, with 6 bases spanning the gap. The CDR3 is 12 residues long. CDR3 sequence reads: CASRGLNSPLHF. CDR3 nucleotide sequence: TGTGCCAGCAGGGGGCTTAATTCACCCCTCCACTTT.

Worth noting for this clonotype: A much larger clonotype is one base distant, so this may be a read error. The chain combines TRBV6-2 or TRBV6-3 with TRBJ1-6; D remains unclear. The germline CDR1 and CDR2 sequences are MNHEY and SVGEGT. The CDR3 is 13 amino acids. Trimming shortened V by 4 bases and J by 9 bases, and 10 bases separated the two germline ends. This CDR3 reads CASSFLQASPLHF. The CDR3 nucleotides are TGTGCCAGCAGTTTCCTTCAGGCTTCACCCCTCCACTTT.